The 27 T cell receptor beta chains below come from one sample, sequenced in a study of T cells in localized non-small cell lung cancer. The method was immunoSEQ multiplex PCR; TCRdb's version includes in-frame clones alone and lacks a portion of them. The table shows approximately 49,000 clones, with 60% to 80% occurring only once. Sequences were derived from peripheral blood, sampled before any cancer treatment. The receptor source for this set is a man between 40 and 70 years old with stage I squamous cell lung carcinoma.

The V and J genes are TRBV10-3 and TRBJ1-5; D is unresolved. The CDR3 spans 14 residues. The germline V gene encodes CDR1 ENHRY and CDR2 SYGVKD. V lost 5 bases to trimming and J lost 0 bases, with 8 bases between them. The CDR3 sequence is CAISTTDSNQPQHF. As DNA, the CDR3 is TGTGCCATCAGTACTACGGATAGCAATCAGCCCCAGCATTTT.

The V gene is TRBV28, the J gene TRBJ1-4; the D is unclear. Deletions cut 2 bases from V and 8 bases from J, with 3 bases between. The CDR3 has 11 amino acids. Germline CDR1 and CDR2: MDHEN and SYDVKM. The CDR3 nucleotides read TGTGCCAGCAGTTTACGGGAAAAACTGTTTTTT. This encodes CASSLREKLFF.

This rearrangement joins TRBV29-1 to TRBJ2-3; 10 positions agree with TRBD2. The CDR3 extends over 13 amino acids. Losses at the gene ends were 7 bases for V and 1 base for J; bases not matched to a gene: 2. The germline V gene encodes CDR1 SQVTM and CDR2 ANQGSEA. CDR3 residues: CSAGTSGTDTQYF. DNA for the CDR3: TGCAGCGCCGGGACTAGCGGCACAGATACGCAGTATTTT.

This sequence joins TRBV7-2 and TRBJ2-1; a weak D match, TRBD2 (5 bases). The V gene's germline CDR1 is SGHTA and CDR2 FQGNSA. Trimming pared 3 bases from V and 0 bases from J, leaving 6 bases between. The CDR3 sequence is 14 residues long. The CDR3, as DNA: TGTGCCAGCAGCTTTGAGGGCTCCTACAATGAGCAGTTCTTC. Encoded protein: CASSFEGSYNEQFF.

This rearrangement joins TRBV5-6 to TRBJ1-2; D unresolved. V was cut by 1 base and J by 0 bases, with 7 bases left in between. This CDR3 contains 14 residues. Per germline, CDR1 SGHDT and CDR2 YYEEEE. The CDR3 loop is CASSLRETNYGYTF. The CDR3 DNA reads TGTGCCAGCAGCTTGAGAGAGACTAACTATGGCTACACCTTC. Based on the CDR3 plus reference TRBV5-6 and TRBJ1-2, the full variable domain is DAGVTQSPTHLIKTRGQQVTLRCSPKSGHDTVSWYQQALGQGPQFIFQYYEEEERQRGNFPDRFSGHQFPNYSSELNVNALLLGDSALYLCASSLRETNYGYTFGSGTRLTVV.

The J gene is TRBJ2-1, the V gene TRBV5-1; TRBD2 is a possible D gene (5 bases). From germline, CDR1 is SGHRS and CDR2 YFSETQ. CDR3 length: 15 amino acids. Trimming took 4 bases from V and 8 from J, leaving 19 bases between them. Here the CDR3 DNA reads TGCGCCAGCAGCCCCTTGTCAGCGGACGGGGATGAGCAGTTCTTC. This encodes CASSPLSADGDEQFF.

This clone was observed at least ten times. The chain carries TRBV30 and TRBJ1-1; D unclear. The germline V and J ends were trimmed by 6 bases and 5 bases, with 19 bases remaining between them. The CDR3 runs 14 residues. Per germline, CDR1 GTSNPN and CDR2 SVGIG (reference sequence). The CDR3 reads CACPGKVGRTEAFF. The CDR3 nucleotides are TGTGCCTGTCCCGGGAAGGTGGGGAGGACTGAAGCTTTCTTT.

This clone has more than one count but fewer than ten. This chain connects TRBV29-1 to TRBJ2-2, with 10 bases that match TRBD1. V was clipped by 6 bases and J by 3 bases; unmatched bases: 10. The germline V gene encodes CDR1 SQVTM and CDR2 ANQGSEA. The CDR3 spans 16 residues. CDR3 nucleotide sequence: TGCAGCGTGAAACGACAGGGGGCCGCGGACACCGGGGAGCTGTTTTTT. Translation: CSVKRQGAADTGELFF.

V is TRBV30 and J is TRBJ1-1; 7 bases agree with TRBD1. CDR3 size: 14 residues. Germline CDR1 reads GTSNPN; CDR2 reads SVGIG (reference sequence). V gave up 3 bases and J gave up 5 bases; unmatched junction bases: 9. CDR3 DNA: TGTGCCTGGAGCATCGGGACAGCTGGGACTGAAGCTTTCTTT. It yields the protein CAWSIGTAGTEAFF.

This clone was seen repeatedly, ten times or more. The CDR3 is CGGLIAYEQYF. In nucleotides, the CDR3 is TGTGGAGGCCTTATAGCCTACGAGCAGTACTTC. The chain carries TRBV30 and TRBJ2-7; D unresolved. Per the germline V gene, CDR1 is GTSNPN and CDR2 is SVGIG (reference sequence). This CDR3 spans 11 amino acids.

This chain uses TRBV2 with TRBJ1-1; D perhaps matches TRBD1 (6 bases). The CDR3 contains 15 residues. Germline CDR1 and CDR2: SNHLY and FYNNEI. Between the trimmed V and J ends, which lost 4 bases and 5 bases, there was a span of 17 bases. The CDR3 sequence is CASSAQSGDGTEAFF. The DNA of the CDR3 is TGTGCCAGCAGTGCCCAGTCAGGGGATGGAACTGAAGCTTTCTTT.

CDR3 protein: CAIGQGGTDTQYF. DNA of the CDR3: TGTGCCATCGGACAGGGTGGGACAGATACGCAGTATTTT. The chain recombines TRBV10-3 with TRBJ2-3, with TRBD1 matching over 8 bases. This CDR3 is built from 13 residues. Germline CDR1 ENHRY, CDR2 SYGVKD. With 8 bases clipped from V and 3 bases from J, the junction kept 4 bases outside the gene matches.

A few counts support this clone. This rearrangement joins TRBV7-9 to TRBJ2-5; 7 bases agree with TRBD1. After removal of 5 bases from V and 5 bases from J, the junction contained 11 bases not matched to a gene. CDR3 length: 15 amino acids. CDR1 and CDR2 (germline): SEHNR, FQNEAQ (reference sequence). The CDR3 here is CASSPLTGSTETQYF. The CDR3 region has the DNA TGTGCCAGCAGCCCCCTGACAGGGTCGACTGAGACCCAGTACTTC.

V and J are TRBV5-1 and TRBJ1-2; D remains ambiguous. Deletions cut 4 bases from V and 4 bases from J, with 11 bases between. The CDR3 consists of 13 residues. Germline V CDR1 and CDR2: SGHRS, YFSETQ. This CDR3 reads CASSDGGIYGYTF. CDR3 bases: TGCGCCAGCAGCGATGGCGGGATCTATGGCTACACCTTC.

The chain is built from TRBV6-6 and TRBJ1-6; 7 bases fit TRBD1. After removal of 8 bases from V and 4 bases from J, the junction contained 8 bases not matched to a gene. CDR1 and CDR2 (germline): MNHNY, SVGAGI (reference sequence). CDR3 size: 15 residues. CDR3 in amino acids: CASSQGGIYNSPLHF. The CDR3 DNA reads TGTGCCAGCTCCCAGGGGGGCATATATAATTCACCCCTCCACTTT.

This clone was found a few times. The chain uses TRBV28 and TRBJ1-2; 11 nucleotides agree with TRBD1. Trimming removed 7 bases from V and 8 bases from J; junction bases left unmatched: 6. This CDR3 is built from 13 residues. CDR1 is MDHEN and CDR2 is SYDVKM in the germline V gene. CDR3 nucleotide sequence: TGTGCCAGCAATACGGGACAGGGGGACGGCTACACCTTC. Amino acids: CASNTGQGDGYTF.

This chain connects TRBV14 to TRBJ2-7; unclear D gene. Trimming shortened V by 5 bases and J by 1 base, and 9 bases separated the two germline ends. The CDR3 is 13 amino acids. Looked up from germline, CDR1 is SGHDN and CDR2 is FVKESK. CDR3 region: CASSSFVSYEQYF. The DNA of the CDR3 is TGTGCCAGCAGCTCTTTTGTTTCCTACGAGCAGTACTTC.

This clone was seen just once. V usage is TRBV7-2 and J usage is TRBJ2-3; weak D call: TRBD2 (6 bases). Germline-derived CDR1 and CDR2 are SGHTA and FQGNSA. The CDR3 is made up of 17 amino acids. With 5 bases removed from V and 2 bases from J, the gap between germline ends came to 20 bases. CDR3 coding DNA: TGTGCCAGCAGCGGTCACGGGGCGGGGCCCTCCACAGATACGCAGTATTTT. Protein: CASSGHGAGPSTDTQYF.

The chain couples TRBV28 to TRBJ1-4, with 10 bases identical to TRBD1. Losses at the gene ends were 4 bases for V and 7 bases for J; bases not matched to a gene: 6. Germline CDR1 is MDHEN and CDR2 is SYDVKM. This CDR3 is 15 amino acids long. The CDR3 protein is CASSYAGTGAEKLFF. The CDR3, as DNA: TGTGCCAGCAGTTACGCCGGGACAGGGGCTGAAAAACTGTTTTTT.

The CDR3 loop is CASSYSTSGANVLTF. In DNA form, the CDR3 reads TGTGCCAGCAGTTACTCGACCTCTGGGGCCAACGTCCTGACTTTC. This chain links TRBV6-5 with TRBJ2-6; D gene ambiguous. V lost 0 bases and J 0 bases, leaving 3 bases between the germline ends. Germline CDR1 reads MNHEY; CDR2 reads SVGAGI. The CDR3 contains 15 residues.

The V call is TRBV7-2, the J call TRBJ1-2; 10 bases line up with TRBD1. J lost 5 bases, V lost 5 bases, and 14 bases had no gene match. Germline lookup yields CDR1 SGHTA and CDR2 FQGNSA. This CDR3 contains 17 residues. CDR3 bases: TGTGCCAGCAGCCAGGATCGAAGTCCGGGACAGGGGTATGGCTACACCTTC. Amino acids: CASSQDRSPGQGYGYTF.

V and J are TRBV6-4 and TRBJ2-1, with D hard to call. The CDR3 has 13 residues. Deletions cut 4 bases from V and 3 bases from J, with 7 bases between. CDR1 and CDR2 (germline): MRHNA, SNTAGT. CDR3 sequence: CASSAGLYNEQFF. The CDR3 DNA reads TGTGCCAGCAGTGCGGGCCTCTACAATGAGCAGTTCTTC.

The V and J genes are TRBV18 and TRBJ2-5; D gene unclear. The CDR3 runs 14 residues. V was trimmed by 5 bases and J by 10 bases, leaving 20 bases between them. CDR1 and CDR2 (germline): KGHSH, LQKENI. The CDR3 reads CASSSGWVKMDQYF. Here the CDR3 DNA reads TGTGCCAGCTCATCCGGTTGGGTAAAGATGGACCAGTACTTC.

This chain joins TRBV18 and TRBJ1-5; tentative D call: TRBD1 (6 bases). V was cut by 4 bases and J by 5 bases, with 15 bases left in between. This CDR3 is 15 amino acids long. Germline loops: CDR1 KGHSH, CDR2 LQKENI. This CDR3 is CASSLVGRGDQPQHF. The CDR3 region has the DNA TGTGCCAGCTCACTGGTGGGCAGGGGAGATCAGCCCCAGCATTTT. Supplemented by reference TRBV18 and TRBJ1-5, the full variable domain reads NAGVMQNPRHLVRRRGQEARLRCSPMKGHSHVYWYRQLPEEGLKFMVYLQKENIIDESGMPKERFSAEFPKEGPSILRIQQVVRGDSAAYFCASSLVGRGDQPQHFGDGTRLSIL.

The chain couples TRBV6-5 to TRBJ1-4, with D possibly being TRBD1 (5 bases). Trimming left V 7 bases short and J 8 bases short, with 14 bases between. This CDR3 is built from 13 residues. The V gene's germline CDR1 is MNHEY and CDR2 SVGAGI. CDR3 residues: CASNDGGREKLFF. The CDR3 DNA sequence: TGTGCCAGCAACGACGGGGGAAGAGAAAAACTGTTTTTT.

The chain links TRBV27 to TRBJ1-1; 7 nucleotides match TRBD1. This CDR3 has 11 residues. Per germline, CDR1 MNHEY and CDR2 SMNVEV (reference sequence). J gave up 8 bases and V 6 bases, and 3 bases lay outside the gene matches. CDR3 coding DNA: TGTGCCAGCAGCGCGGGACAGGAAGCTTTCTTT. It codes for CASSAGQEAFF.

V is TRBV30 and J is TRBJ1-6; D gene unclear. The germline CDR1 and CDR2 sequences are GTSNPN and SVGIG (reference sequence). V was cut by 3 bases and J by 8 bases, with 11 bases left in between. The CDR3 sequence is 13 residues long. The CDR3 here is CAWRAGRDSPLHF. The CDR3 DNA reads TGTGCCTGGAGGGCCGGGAGGGATTCACCCCTCCACTTT.